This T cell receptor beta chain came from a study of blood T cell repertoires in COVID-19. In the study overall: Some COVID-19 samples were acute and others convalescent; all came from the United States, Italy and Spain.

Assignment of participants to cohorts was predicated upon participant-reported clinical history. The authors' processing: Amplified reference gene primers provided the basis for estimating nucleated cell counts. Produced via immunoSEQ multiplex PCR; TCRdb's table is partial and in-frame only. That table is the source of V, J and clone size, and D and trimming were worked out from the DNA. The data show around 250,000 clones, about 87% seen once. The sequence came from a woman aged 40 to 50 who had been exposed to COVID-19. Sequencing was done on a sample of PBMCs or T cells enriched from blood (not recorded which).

The CDR3 spells CASSLEGVGTDTQYF. The CDR3 DNA reads as TGTGCCAGCAGTCTAGAGGGGGTAGGCACAGATACGCAGTATTTT. The chain has TRBV28 and TRBJ2-3; D perhaps matches TRBD1 (6 bases). Germline CDR1 is MDHEN and CDR2 is SYDVKM. CDR3 length equals 15 residues. The V end lost 5 bases, the J end lost 1 base, and 13 bases lay between the germline ends.